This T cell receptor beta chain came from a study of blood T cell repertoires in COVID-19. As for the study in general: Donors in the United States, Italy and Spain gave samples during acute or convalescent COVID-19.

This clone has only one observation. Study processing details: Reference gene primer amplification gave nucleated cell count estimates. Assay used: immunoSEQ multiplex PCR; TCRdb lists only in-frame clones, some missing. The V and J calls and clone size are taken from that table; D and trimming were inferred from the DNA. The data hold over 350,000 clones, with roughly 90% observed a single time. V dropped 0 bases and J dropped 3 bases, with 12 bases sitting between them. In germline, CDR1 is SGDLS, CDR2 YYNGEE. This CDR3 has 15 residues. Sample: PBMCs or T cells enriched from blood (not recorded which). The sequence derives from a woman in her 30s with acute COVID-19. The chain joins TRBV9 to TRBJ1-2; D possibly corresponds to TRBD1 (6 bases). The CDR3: CASSVGVGGDYGYTF. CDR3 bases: TGTGCCAGCAGCGTAGGTGTAGGGGGGGACTATGGCTACACCTTC. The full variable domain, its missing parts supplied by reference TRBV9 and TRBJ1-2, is DSGVTQTPKHLITATGQRVTLRCSPRSGDLSVYWYQQSLDQGLQFLIQYYNGEERAKGNILERFSAQQFPDLHSELNLSSLELGDSALYFCASSVGVGGDYGYTFGSGTRLTVV.